A single sample gave rise to the 5 T cell receptor beta chains below, sequenced in a study of blood T cell repertoires in COVID-19. The table came from immunoSEQ multiplex PCR; TCRdb's copy has only in-frame clones and leaves some out. The sample consists of 210,000 or so clones, more than 70% of them appearing once. The specimen sequenced was peripheral blood. The source of these receptors is a woman aged 55-69 years with acute or convalescent COVID-19.

A few counts support this clone. The chain uses TRBV12-3 or TRBV12-4 and TRBJ1-5; TRBD1 is a possible D gene (6 bases). This CDR3 comprises 13 residues. Between the trimmed V and J ends, which lost 4 bases and 15 bases, there was a span of 19 bases. The CDR3 sequence: CASSWGGGPARHF. The CDR3 DNA is TGTGCCAGCAGTTGGGGAGGGGGACCCGCTCGGCATTTT.

The V call is TRBV18, the J call TRBJ2-1; D call uncertain. The germline V and J ends were trimmed by 3 bases and 4 bases, with 7 bases remaining between them. Germline V lookup: CDR1 KGHSH, CDR2 LQKENI. CDR3 length: 13 residues. The CDR3 region has the DNA TGTGCCAGCTCACCCATGAGATACAATGAGCAGTTCTTC. The encoded protein is CASSPMRYNEQFF.

The CDR3 region is CASSLDLAGVGTGELFF. CDR3 nucleotide sequence: TGTGCCAGCAGCTTAGACCTAGCGGGGGTCGGCACCGGGGAGCTGTTTTTT. The rearrangement links TRBV7-9 to TRBJ2-2, with 10 bases lining up with TRBD2. J lost 4 bases, V lost 1 base, and 6 bases had no gene match. This CDR3 is built from 17 residues. Germline V gene data show CDR1 as SEHNR and CDR2 as FQNEAQ (reference sequence). The whole variable domain, remainder taken from reference TRBV7-9 and TRBJ2-2, is DTGVSQNPRHKITKRGQNVTFRCDPISEHNRLYWYRQTLGQGPEFLTYFQNEAQLEKSRLLSDRFSAERPKGSFSTLEIQRTEQGDSAMYLCASSLDLAGVGTGELFFGEGSRLTVL.

This clone has only one observation. The genes are TRBV7-8 and TRBJ1-1, with 8 bases matching TRBD1. The CDR3 extends over 16 amino acids. The ends lost 5 bases at V and 4 bases at J; junction bases unmatched: 12. Germline V lookup: CDR1 SGHVS, CDR2 FQNEAQ. Here the CDR3 DNA reads TGTGCCAGCAGCATCGGACAGGGTTTAGGGAGCACTGAAGCTTTCTTT. Amino acids: CASSIGQGLGSTEAFF.

This clone was seen only a few times. This chain connects TRBV4-3 to TRBJ1-6, with 7 bases identical to TRBD1. This CDR3 has 17 amino acids. CDR1 is LGHNA and CDR2 is YSLEER in the germline V gene. The junction had 7 bases not matched to a gene; V was cut back by 0 bases and J by 5 bases. The CDR3 DNA sequence: TGCGCCAGCAGCCAAGATCACAGGGGTAAGGATAATTCACCCCTCCACTTT. Its protein product is CASSQDHRGKDNSPLHF.